This T cell receptor beta chain was found in a study of STAT5B mutations in CD4+ large granular lymphocyte leukemia. Study-wide findings and caveats: Compared with healthy controls (2/35), patient top clones favored TRBV06 (8/27).

The ends were cut back, 4 bases at V and 0 bases at J, with 7 bases in the middle. Germline-derived CDR1 and CDR2 are SGHNT and YENEEA. The CDR3 extends over 14 amino acids. Turning to this clone: Its antigen is currently unknown.

Repertoires were generated with immunoSEQ multiplex PCR, while TCRdb's copy carries only in-frame clones and drops some. There are about 48,000 clones in the sample; 60% to 75% occur only once, and more than 1.5% lies in the top ten. This clonotype originated in a human donor in good health. The chain couples TRBV11-3 to TRBJ2-1; D is ambiguous. Material for sequencing was CD4+ T cells from blood buffy coats. The CDR3 loop reads CASSSYGSYNEQFF. CDR3 DNA sequence: TGTGCCAGCAGCTCCTACGGCTCCTACAATGAGCAGTTCTTC.